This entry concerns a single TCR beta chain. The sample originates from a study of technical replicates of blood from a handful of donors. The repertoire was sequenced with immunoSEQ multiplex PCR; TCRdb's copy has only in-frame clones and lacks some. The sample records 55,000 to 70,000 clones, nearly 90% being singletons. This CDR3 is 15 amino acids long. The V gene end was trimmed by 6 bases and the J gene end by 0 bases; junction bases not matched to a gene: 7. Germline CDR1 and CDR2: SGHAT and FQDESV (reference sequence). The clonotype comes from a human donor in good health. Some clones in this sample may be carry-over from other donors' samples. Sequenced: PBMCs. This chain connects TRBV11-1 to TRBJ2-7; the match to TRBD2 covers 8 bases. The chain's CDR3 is CASSHAGGSSYEQYF. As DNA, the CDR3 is TGTGCCAGCAGTCACGCGGGGGGAAGCTCCTACGAGCAGTACTTC.